This T cell receptor (beta chain) was profiled in a study of memory CD4+ T cells and cytomegalovirus serostatus. About the study: Healthy Belgian adult donors included under ten CMV-positive and about two dozen CMV-negative people.

This clone was counted between two and nine times. The target antigen is unknown. The sort gate was single viable CD3+CD4+CD8-CD45RO+ cells for memory CD4+ T cells. Study-wide results and caveats: CD4+ memory repertoires contained about 40% of the 164 reported CMV TCRbeta sequences. Repertoires predicted CMV serostatus with median bootstrapped AUC of around 0.95.

This table comes from immunoSEQ multiplex PCR, and its TCRdb copy is limited to in-frame clones, with some not included. The data contain about 46,000 clones, over 70% of them seen just once; the ten biggest clones take up 0.55% to 0.7%. This TCR derives from an adult in good health and CMV-seronegative. The sample consisted of memory CD4+ T cells from blood.

CDR3 DNA: TGCGCCAGCAACAACAGGGTCGACTATGGCTACACCTTC. Its translation is CASNNRVDYGYTF. V gene TRBV5-1 combines with J gene TRBJ1-2, with a tentative D call TRBD1 (6 bases). The V and J ends lost 6 bases and 3 bases respectively, with 12 bases between them. The CDR3 loop spans 13 amino acids. CDR1 is SGHRS and CDR2 is YFSETQ in the germline V gene.